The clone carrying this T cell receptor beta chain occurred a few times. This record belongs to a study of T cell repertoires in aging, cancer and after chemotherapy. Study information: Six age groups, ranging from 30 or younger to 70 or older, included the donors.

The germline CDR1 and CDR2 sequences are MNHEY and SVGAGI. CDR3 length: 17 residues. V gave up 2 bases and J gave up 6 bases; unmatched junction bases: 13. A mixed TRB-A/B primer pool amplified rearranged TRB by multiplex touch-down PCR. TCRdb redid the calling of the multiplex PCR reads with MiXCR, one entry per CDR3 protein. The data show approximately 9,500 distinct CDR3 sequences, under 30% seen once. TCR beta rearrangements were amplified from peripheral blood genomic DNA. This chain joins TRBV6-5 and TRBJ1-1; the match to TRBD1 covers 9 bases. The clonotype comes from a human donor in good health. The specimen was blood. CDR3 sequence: CASSYATGTGYNAEAFF. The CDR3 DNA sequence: TGTGCCAGCAGTTACGCTACCGGGACAGGGTATAACGCTGAAGCTTTCTTT.